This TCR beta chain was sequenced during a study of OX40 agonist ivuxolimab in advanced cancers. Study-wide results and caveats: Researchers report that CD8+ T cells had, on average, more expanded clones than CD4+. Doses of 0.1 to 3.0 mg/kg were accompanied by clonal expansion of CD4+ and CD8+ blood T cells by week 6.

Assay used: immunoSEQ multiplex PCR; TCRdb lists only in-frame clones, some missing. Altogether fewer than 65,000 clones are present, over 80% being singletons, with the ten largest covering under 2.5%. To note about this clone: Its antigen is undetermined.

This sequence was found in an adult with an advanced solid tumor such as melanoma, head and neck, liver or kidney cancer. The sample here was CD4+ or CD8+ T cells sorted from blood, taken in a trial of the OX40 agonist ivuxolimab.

CDR3 coding DNA: TGTGCCAGTAGCACCTCCGGGACAGGGGTTAACGAGCAGTACTTC. Amino acids: CASSTSGTGVNEQYF. V and J are TRBV19 and TRBJ2-7; 10 nucleotides line up with TRBD1. There are 15 residues in the CDR3. Germline V gene sequence: CDR1 LNHDA, CDR2 SQIVND (reference sequence). V gave up 6 bases and J gave up 5 bases; unmatched junction bases: 10.